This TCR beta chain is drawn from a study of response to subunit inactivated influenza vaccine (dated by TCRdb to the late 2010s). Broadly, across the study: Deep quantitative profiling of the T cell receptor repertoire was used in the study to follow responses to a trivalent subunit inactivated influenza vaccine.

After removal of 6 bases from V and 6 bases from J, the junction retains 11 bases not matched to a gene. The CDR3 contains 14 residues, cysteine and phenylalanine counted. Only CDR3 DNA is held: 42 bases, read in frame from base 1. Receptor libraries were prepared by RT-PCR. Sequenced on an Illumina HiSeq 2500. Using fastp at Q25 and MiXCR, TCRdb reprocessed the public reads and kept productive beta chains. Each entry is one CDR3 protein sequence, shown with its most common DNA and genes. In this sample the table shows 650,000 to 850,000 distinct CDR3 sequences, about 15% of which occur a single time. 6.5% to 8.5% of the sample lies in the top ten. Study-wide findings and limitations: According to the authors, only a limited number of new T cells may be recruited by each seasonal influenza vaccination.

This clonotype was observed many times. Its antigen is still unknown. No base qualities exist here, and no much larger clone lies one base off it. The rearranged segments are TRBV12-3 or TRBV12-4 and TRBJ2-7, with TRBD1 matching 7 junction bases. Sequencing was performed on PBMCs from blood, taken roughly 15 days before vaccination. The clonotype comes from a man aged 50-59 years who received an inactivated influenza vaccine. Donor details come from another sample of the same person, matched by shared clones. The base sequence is TGTGCCAGCAGCATGATTTTGGCAGGGGGCGAGCAGTACTTC. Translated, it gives CASSMILAGGEQYF.